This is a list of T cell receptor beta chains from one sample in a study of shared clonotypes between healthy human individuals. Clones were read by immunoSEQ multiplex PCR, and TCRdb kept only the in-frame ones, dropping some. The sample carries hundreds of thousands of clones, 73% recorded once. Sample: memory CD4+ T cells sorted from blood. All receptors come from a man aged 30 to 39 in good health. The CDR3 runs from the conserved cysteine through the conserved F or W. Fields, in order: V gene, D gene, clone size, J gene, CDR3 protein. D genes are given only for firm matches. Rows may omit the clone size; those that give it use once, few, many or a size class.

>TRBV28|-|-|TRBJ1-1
CASSFGGPTEAFF
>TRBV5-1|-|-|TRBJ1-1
CASRVAQGRNTEAFF
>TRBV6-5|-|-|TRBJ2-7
CASRPFTGVDYEQYF
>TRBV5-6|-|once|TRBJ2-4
CASSSPGRGFIQYF
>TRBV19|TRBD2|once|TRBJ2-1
CASSIGSGRGNEQFF
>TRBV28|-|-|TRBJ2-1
CASSLIEHEQFF
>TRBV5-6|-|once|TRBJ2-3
CASSLFHTDTQYF
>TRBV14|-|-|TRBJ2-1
CASSQLRDTGQFF
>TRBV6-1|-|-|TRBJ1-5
CASGGTDSNQPQHF
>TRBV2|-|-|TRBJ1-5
CASSEVGEPQHF
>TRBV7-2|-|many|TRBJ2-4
CASSLASWDIQYF
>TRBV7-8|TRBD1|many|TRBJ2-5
CASSLATGGAGETQYF
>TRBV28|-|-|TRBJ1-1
CASSQSGTEAFF
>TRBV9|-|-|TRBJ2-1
CASSADGTSYNEQFF
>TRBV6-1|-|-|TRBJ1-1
CASRTGTEAFF
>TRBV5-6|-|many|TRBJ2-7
CASSLRSYEQYF
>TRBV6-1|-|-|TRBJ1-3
CASASQVAGNTIYF
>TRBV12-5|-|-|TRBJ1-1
CASLPGLNTEAFF
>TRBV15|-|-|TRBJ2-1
CATSSSLGRVIF
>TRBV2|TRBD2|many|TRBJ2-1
CASSEGTSGRGDEQFF
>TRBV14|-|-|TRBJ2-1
CASSQKGGALNEQFF
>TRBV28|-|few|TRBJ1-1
CASSFYEYGLAFF
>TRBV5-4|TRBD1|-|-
CASSRDRLYEQYF
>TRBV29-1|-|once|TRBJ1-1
CSVGGSGSTEAFF
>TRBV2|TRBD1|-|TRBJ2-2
CASRLQGRTGELFF
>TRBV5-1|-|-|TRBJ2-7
CASAKIRGLGYEQYF
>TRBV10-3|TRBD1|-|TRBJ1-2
CAISVWDRVLRLYGYTF
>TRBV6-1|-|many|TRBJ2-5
CASSESPTATQETQYF
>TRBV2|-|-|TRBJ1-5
CASRRTRISNQPQHF
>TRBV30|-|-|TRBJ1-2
CAWSLVTGGGYTF
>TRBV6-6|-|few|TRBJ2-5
CASTPYGAGGETQYF
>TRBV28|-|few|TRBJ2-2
CASSLGGEDTGELFF
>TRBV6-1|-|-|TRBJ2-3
CASSETGRDTQYF
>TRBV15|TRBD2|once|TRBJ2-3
CATSTSGISQNTDTQYF
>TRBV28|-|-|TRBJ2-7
CASSPPSATYEQYF
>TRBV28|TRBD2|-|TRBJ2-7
CASFTGLGEQYF
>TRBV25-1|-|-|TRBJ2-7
CASTGRQTGSSYEQYF
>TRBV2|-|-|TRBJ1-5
CASQGLLGQPQHF
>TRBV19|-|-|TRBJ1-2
CASSPQQGWYGYTF
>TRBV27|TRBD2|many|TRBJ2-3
CASSPSSGRGTDTQYF
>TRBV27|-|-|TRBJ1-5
CASFVQPQHF
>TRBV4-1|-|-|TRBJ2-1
CASSQVKSFEQFF
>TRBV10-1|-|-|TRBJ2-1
CASSGTSYNEQFF
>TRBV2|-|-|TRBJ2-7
CASSERTYEQYF
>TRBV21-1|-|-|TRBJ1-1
CASTEDSQNSAFF
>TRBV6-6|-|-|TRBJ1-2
CASSPTGLPYGYTF
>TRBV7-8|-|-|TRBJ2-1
CASSFRRDRNEQFF
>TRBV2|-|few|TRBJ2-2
CASLSLRRDGRTELFF
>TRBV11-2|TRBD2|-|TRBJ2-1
CASSLGGVRDNEQFF
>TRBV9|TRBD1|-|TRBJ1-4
CASSAGQATNEKLFF
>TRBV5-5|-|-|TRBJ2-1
CASSVGRAEGNEQFF
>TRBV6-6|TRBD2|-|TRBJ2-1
CASSLAGGPFPNEQFF
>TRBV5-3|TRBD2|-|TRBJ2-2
CARSLSETSGSWAGELFF